The present T cell receptor beta chain was sequenced within a study of T cell responses to AZD1222 COVID-19 vaccine. Study results and limitations: Mostly white British, mostly female donors; authors suggested clonal diversity may be underestimated. Just five to seven people given AZD1222 tested seropositive at baseline.

Sequencing was performed with immunoSEQ multiplex PCR; in TCRdb, only in-frame clones are kept and a portion is missing. The table lists around 150,000 clones, roughly 92% of them singletons, with approximately 5.4% in the top ten. Comments on this clone: Its specificity is unknown.

The clonotype originates from an adult in good health. The sample in question was peripheral blood, obtained on day 0 of AZD1222 vaccination.

The CDR3 nucleotides read TGTGCCAGCAGTCACCGTACCATGGACTATGGCTACACCTTC. Translation: CASSHRTMDYGYTF. The chain joins TRBV28 to TRBJ1-2, with D unresolved. The CDR3 is 14 amino acids. Germline V gene data show CDR1 as MDHEN and CDR2 as SYDVKM. Trimming removed 5 bases from V and 3 bases from J, with 13 bases in between.